Listed below are T cell receptor beta chains from one sample, sequenced in a study of T cell responses to AZD1222 COVID-19 vaccine. Clones were read by immunoSEQ multiplex PCR, and TCRdb kept only the in-frame ones, dropping some. The sample carries fewer than 250,000 clones, about 93% recorded once. The specimen comprised peripheral blood, sampled on day 0 of MenACWY control vaccination. These receptors came from an adult in good health. The CDR3 runs from the conserved cysteine through the conserved F or W. D genes are given only for firm matches. Size is omitted from some rows. Given values are once, few, many or a class for expanded clones.

>TRBV5-4|.|TRBJ2-5|.
TGTGCCAGCAGCCCTGAGGGGTCGGGGGAGACCCAGTACTTC
CASSPEGSGETQYF
>TRBV7-9|.|TRBJ2-1|.
TGTGCCAGCAGCTTAGTCGGGGATCTTACAGGGAAAGGCAATGAGCAGTTCTTC
CASSLVGDLTGKGNEQFF
>TRBV20-1|TRBD1|TRBJ1-2|.
TGCAGTGCTAGTCTCTCGTCAGGGGGTATCTATGGCTACACCTTC
CSASLSSGGIYGYTF
>TRBV7-9|.|TRBJ2-2|.
TGTGCCAGCAGCTTAGAAGGACGTGACACCGGGGAGCTGTTTTTT
CASSLEGRDTGELFF
>TRBV7-3|.|TRBJ2-2|once
TGTGCCAGCAGCTTAGGCAGTAACACCGGGGAGCTGTTTTTT
CASSLGSNTGELFF
>TRBV6-6|.|TRBJ1-4|.
TGTGCCAGCAGTCGCCCGGGGGGGAGGGCTGAAAAACTGTTTTTT
CASSRPGGRAEKLFF
>TRBV19|.|TRBJ1-1|once
TGTGGGGTGGGACCGAACACTGAAGCTTTCTTT
CGVGPNTEAFF
>TRBV23-1|.|TRBJ1-5|once
TGCGCCAGCAGTCAATCGGGGGACCTTCGCGATCAGCCCCAGCATTTT
CASSQSGDLRDQPQHF
>TRBV18|.|TRBJ2-2|.
TGTGCCAGCTCACCAGACGGCCGTAGGGTCGCCACCGGGGAGCTGTTTTTT
CASSPDGRRVATGELFF
>TRBV9|TRBD1|TRBJ1-4|.
TGTGCCAGCAACGACAGGGATGGTGAAAAACTGTTTTTT
CASNDRDGEKLFF
>TRBV6-1|.|TRBJ1-5|.
TGTGCCAGCAGTGAGGTGGGCGGAAATCAGCCCCAGCATTTT
CASSEVGGNQPQHF
>TRBV7-9|TRBD1|TRBJ2-7|.
TGTGCCAGCAGCCCGGGACAGTTAAGACCCTACGAGCAGTACTTC
CASSPGQLRPYEQYF
>TRBV12-5|TRBD1|TRBJ1-1|.
TGTGCTAGTGGTCGCCAGGACAGGCCGGCTGAAGCTTTCTTT
CASGRQDRPAEAFF
>TRBV28|.|TRBJ1-5|.
TGTGCCAGCAGGGGAGGGCGTAGCAATCAGCCCCAGCATTTT
CASRGGRSNQPQHF
>TRBV6-1|.|TRBJ2-5|.
TGTGCCAGCAGTGAAGCCCTCAAGATGGAGACCCAGTACTTC
CASSEALKMETQYF
>TRBV7-2|.|TRBJ1-6|.
TGTGCCAGCAGCTTAGAGATGCCACCCCTCCACTTT
CASSLEMPPLHF
>TRBV7-9|TRBD1|TRBJ1-1|.
TGTGCCAGCAGCCAGGGCCGGACAGGGGCGGCGAATGCTGAAGCTTTCTTT
CASSQGRTGAANAEAFF
>TRBV19|TRBD1|TRBJ2-7|once
TGTGCCAGTAGTTTCAGACAGGGGGCCTACGAGCAGTACTTC
CASSFRQGAYEQYF
>TRBV20-1|.|TRBJ1-4|.
TGCAGTGCTTCCAACAGGGAAAAACTGTTTTTT
CSASNREKLFF
>TRBV4-3|.|TRBJ2-1|.
TGCGCCAGCAGCCAAGGTATCAGTTACAATGAGCAGTTCTTC
CASSQGISYNEQFF
>TRBV28|.|TRBJ2-1|.
TGTGCCAGCAGTTTATGGAATGAGCAGTTCTTC
CASSLWNEQFF
>TRBV29-1|.|TRBJ1-2|.
TGCAGCGTTTGGGGTGGCTATGGCTACACCTTC
CSVWGGYGYTF
>TRBV4-2|TRBD2|TRBJ2-1|.
TGTGCCAGCAGCCGGATTTTAGCGGGGGGGGAGTTCTTC
CASSRILAGGEFF
>TRBV6-5|.|TRBJ2-7|.
TGTGCCAGCAGCTCGGGACTTACGTCCTACGAGCAGTACTTC
CASSSGLTSYEQYF
>TRBV9|.|TRBJ1-6|.
TGTGCCAGCAGCCCCGGGGCAGTTAATTCACCCCTCCACTTT
CASSPGAVNSPLHF
>TRBV3-1/TRBV3-2|.|TRBJ1-1|.
TGTGCCAGCAGCTCTACCGTCAACACTGAAGCTTTCTTT
CASSSTVNTEAFF
>TRBV4-2|.|TRBJ1-1|.
TGTGCCAGCAGCGAATCAGGGGACACTGAAGCTTTCTTT
CASSESGDTEAFF